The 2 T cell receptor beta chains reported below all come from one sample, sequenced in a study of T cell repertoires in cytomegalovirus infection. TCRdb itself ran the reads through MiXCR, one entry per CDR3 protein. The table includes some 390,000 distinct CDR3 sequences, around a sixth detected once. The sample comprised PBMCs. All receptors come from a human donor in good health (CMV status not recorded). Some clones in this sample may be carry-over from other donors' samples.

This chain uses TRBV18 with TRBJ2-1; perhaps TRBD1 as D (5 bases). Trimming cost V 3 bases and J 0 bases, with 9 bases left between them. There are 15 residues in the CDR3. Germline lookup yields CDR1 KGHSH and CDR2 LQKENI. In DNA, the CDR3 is TGTGCCAGCTCACCGCAAGGGGACTCCTACAATGAGCAGTTCTTC. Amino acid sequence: CASSPQGDSYNEQFF.

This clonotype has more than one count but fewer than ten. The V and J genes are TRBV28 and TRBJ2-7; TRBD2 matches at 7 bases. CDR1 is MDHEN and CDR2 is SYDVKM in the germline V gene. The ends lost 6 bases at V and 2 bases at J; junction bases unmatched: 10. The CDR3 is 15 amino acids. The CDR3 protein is CASSSTAGTTYEQYF. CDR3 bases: TGTGCCAGCAGCTCCACCGCCGGGACTACCTACGAGCAGTACTTC.